Listed below are T cell receptor beta chains from one sample, sequenced in a study of control samples from healthy donors and cancer patients. TCRdb's copy holds only in-frame clones and misses some; the assay was immunoSEQ multiplex PCR. The table shows under 200,000 clones, with about 94% occurring only once. The sequencing input was PBMCs. The receptors were gathered from a man in his sixties with colorectal cancer. CDR3s include the opening cysteine and the closing phenylalanine or tryptophan. A D gene is named only where the DNA matches it firmly.

D gene	J gene	V gene	CDR3 length	CDR3 protein	CDR3 DNA
.	TRBJ2-1	TRBV29-1	11	CSGGGNNEQFF	TGCAGCGGAGGCGGGAACAATGAGCAGTTCTTC
.	TRBJ1-5	TRBV27	13	CASSFSGNQPQHF	TGTGCCAGCAGTTTTTCTGGCAATCAGCCCCAGCATTTT
TRBD1	TRBJ2-1	TRBV29-1	14	CSVKGQGAVNEQFF	TGCAGCGTGAAGGGACAGGGGGCTGTCAATGAGCAGTTCTTC
.	TRBJ2-3	TRBV6-6	13	CASSRDRTDTQYF	TGTGCCAGCAGCCGGGACCGCACAGATACGCAGTATTTT
.	TRBJ2-3	TRBV21-1	12	CASSNIPDTQYF	TGTGCCAGCAGCAACATCCCAGATACGCAGTATTTT
.	TRBJ1-1	TRBV5-6	15	CASSSGTAMNTEAFF	TGTGCCAGCAGCTCCGGGACGGCCATGAACACTGAAGCTTTCTTT
.	TRBJ1-1	TRBV4-3	13	CASSQAITAEAFF	TGCGCCAGCAGCCAAGCCATAACGGCTGAAGCTTTCTTT
TRBD1	TRBJ1-2	TRBV10-3	13	CAISPDRTYGYTF	TGTGCCATCAGTCCGGACAGGACATATGGCTACACCTTC
TRBD2	TRBJ2-3	TRBV6-5	15	CASSLSSGGTDTQYF	TGTGCCAGCAGTTTGTCTAGCGGGGGCACAGATACGCAGTATTTT
TRBD2	TRBJ2-5	TRBV6-6	15	CASSSPSGGQETQYF	TGTGCCAGCAGTTCCCCTAGCGGGGGCCAAGAGACCCAGTACTTC
.	TRBJ2-3	TRBV25-1	15	CASSESVGPTDTQYF	TGTGCCAGCAGTGAATCGGTAGGGCCCACAGATACGCAGTATTTT
.	TRBJ2-3	TRBV2	13	CASSPLQTDTQYF	TGTGCCAGCAGTCCCCTTCAAACAGATACGCAGTATTTT
.	TRBJ2-2	TRBV3-1/TRBV3-2	14	CASSQDLQAGELFF	TGTGCCAGCAGCCAAGACCTCCAGGCCGGGGAGCTGTTTTTT